This is a list of T cell receptor beta chains from one sample in a study of blood T cell repertoires in COVID-19. Produced via immunoSEQ multiplex PCR; TCRdb's table is partial and in-frame only. The sample includes fewer than 90,000 clones, approximately 90% of them seen just once. The sample was peripheral blood. These TCRs come from a human donor in a cohort sampled during active COVID-19. CDR3s include the opening cysteine and the closing phenylalanine or tryptophan. A D gene is named only where the DNA matches it firmly. Rows may omit the clone size; those that give it use once, few, many or a size class.

size | D | J | V | CDR3 | DNA
. | TRBD2 | TRBJ2-1 | TRBV5-1 | CASSSGLAGGPSSYNEQFF | TGCGCCAGCAGCTCCGGACTAGCGGGAGGGCCAAGCTCCTACAATGAGCAGTTCTTC
. | . | TRBJ2-5 | TRBV5-1 | CASSLGRGQETQYF | TGCGCCAGCTCCCTGGGGCGGGGTCAAGAGACCCAGTACTTC
. | . | TRBJ1-1 | TRBV12-3/TRBV12-4 | CASSPRVTEAFF | TGTGCCAGCAGTCCCAGGGTCACTGAAGCTTTCTTT
. | . | TRBJ1-3 | TRBV24-1 | CATSDGQNSGNTIYF | TGTGCCACCAGTGATGGACAGAACTCTGGAAACACCATATATTTT
once | TRBD2 | TRBJ2-1 | TRBV5-1 | CASSLLAGDDEQFF | TGCGCCAGCAGCTTGCTAGCGGGAGACGATGAGCAGTTCTTC
once | . | TRBJ2-1 | TRBV2 | CASRKGVSYNEQFF | TGTGCCAGCAGAAAGGGGGTGTCCTACAATGAGCAGTTCTTC
. | . | TRBJ1-4 | TRBV19 | CASSTSPRATNEKLFF | TGTGCCAGTAGTACGTCACCCCGGGCAACTAATGAAAAACTGTTTTTT
. | . | TRBJ2-7 | TRBV14 | CASSPETVYEQYF | TGTGCCAGCAGCCCCGAGACAGTCTACGAGCAGTACTTC
. | TRBD1 | TRBJ2-2 | TRBV18 | CAGTGNMNTGELFF | TGTGCTGGGACAGGGAACATGAACACCGGGGAGCTGTTTTTT
. | TRBD1 | TRBJ2-1 | TRBV6-5 | CASRGQGYNEQFF | TGTGCCAGCAGGGGACAGGGCTACAATGAGCAGTTCTTC
few | . | TRBJ2-1 | TRBV9 | CASSVGPNNEQFF | TGTGCCAGCAGCGTAGGGCCGAACAATGAGCAGTTCTTC
. | TRBD2 | TRBJ2-1 | TRBV7-3 | CASSPGLAGIREQFF | TGTGCCAGCAGTCCGGGACTAGCGGGAATCCGTGAGCAGTTCTTC
once | . | TRBJ1-1 | TRBV5-4 | CAVTAGVMNTEAFF | TGTGCCGTAACGGCAGGGGTTATGAACACTGAAGCTTTCTTT
. | . | TRBJ1-5 | TRBV5-4 | CASSPGPGDNQPQHF | TGTGCCAGCAGCCCTGGCCCAGGGGATAATCAGCCCCAGCATTTT
. | TRBD1 | TRBJ2-1 | TRBV27 | CASSPRDRGGNEQFF | TGTGCCAGCAGCCCCAGGGACAGGGGGGGCAATGAGCAGTTCTTC
. | . | TRBJ1-4 | TRBV25-1 | CASSDGLGDEKLFF | TGTGCCAGCAGTGACGGGTTAGGGGATGAAAAACTGTTTTTT
. | TRBD2 | TRBJ2-3 | TRBV9 | CASSGSGRAADTQYF | TGTGCCAGCAGCGGGAGCGGGAGGGCCGCAGATACGCAGTATTTT
. | . | TRBJ1-1 | TRBV19 | CASSWDSEGTEAFF | TGTGCCAGTAGTTGGGACTCAGAAGGCACTGAAGCTTTCTTT
. | . | TRBJ1-2 | TRBV5-5 | CASSLSTSPSTF | TGTGCCAGCAGCTTGTCGACAAGCCCCAGCACCTTC
. | . | TRBJ2-1 | TRBV7-3 | CASSLGDSGYNEQFF | TGTGCCAGCAGCTTAGGGGATTCGGGGTACAATGAGCAGTTCTTC
. | TRBD1 | TRBJ2-5 | TRBV12-3/TRBV12-4 | CASSRTGQETQYF | TGTGCCAGCAGCCGGACAGGGCAAGAGACCCAGTACTTC
. | . | TRBJ2-3 | TRBV4-1 | CASSRSPNQDTDTQYF | TGCGCCAGCAGCCGATCACCAAATCAGGACACAGATACGCAGTATTTT
. | . | TRBJ2-1 | TRBV29-1 | CSVERGSTYNEQFF | TGCAGCGTTGAAAGGGGTAGCACCTACAATGAGCAGTTCTTC
. | . | TRBJ2-1 | TRBV7-3 | CASSLSGRGHNEQFF | TGTGCCAGCAGCTTAAGTGGGCGAGGGCACAATGAGCAGTTCTTC
many | TRBD2 | TRBJ2-1 | TRBV10-3 | CAISESGGRLYNEQFF | TGTGCCATCAGTGAGTCTGGCGGGAGGTTGTACAATGAGCAGTTCTTC